The 22 T cell receptor beta chains below come from one sample, sequenced in a study of T cell clonality in common variable immunodeficiency. Libraries were prepared by immunoSEQ multiplex PCR; TCRdb keeps only in-frame clonotypes and omits some of them. The sample holds some 50,000 clones, and no clone turns up only once. Source material: peripheral blood mononuclear cells. Receptors originate from a person between 18 and 75 years old in good health.

Ten or more counts support this clone. The missing CDR3 end, 3 residues past where the read stops, is filled in from the germline J gene. This chain joins TRBV30 and TRBJ1-1; 8 bases agree with TRBD1. This CDR3 has 15 amino acids. Trimming at V came to 0 bases and at J to 4 bases, leaving 7 bases not matched to a gene. Looked up from germline, CDR1 is GTSNPN and CDR2 is SVGIG (reference sequence). The CDR3 reads CAWSVGRGRVTEAFF. Partial CDR3 DNA: TGTGCCTGGAGTGTGGGCAGGGGGCGAGTCACTGAA.

In its sample, this clone was seen many times. The CDR3 is cut off 3 residues early in the read; its end comes from the germline J gene. The chain carries TRBV7-9 and TRBJ2-5; tentatively, D is TRBD2 (6 bases). The CDR3 is 13 amino acids. Trimming stripped 5 bases from V and 5 bases from J, with 12 bases between. Germline loops: CDR1 SEHNR, CDR2 FQNEAQ (reference sequence). The CDR3 here is CASSAGTVETQYF. Incomplete CDR3 DNA: TGTGCCAGCAGCGCCGGGACTGTGGAGACC.

This clone has at least ten counts. The sequence runs out 3 residues before the end of the CDR3; the remainder is reconstructed from the germline J gene. V gene TRBV5-5 combines with J gene TRBJ2-2; D unresolved. V gave up 2 bases and J gave up 0 bases, with 8 bases separating them. Looked up from germline, CDR1 is SGHKS and CDR2 is YYEKEE (reference sequence). CDR3 size: 15 residues. The sequenced CDR3 bases are TGTGCCAGCAGCTTAGGCAGGTCGAACACCGGGGAG. This translates into CASSLGRSNTGE. The whole CDR3 region reads CASSLGRSNTGELFF.

There are many counts of this clone. The junction and the germline gene differ at one end; a read error may be behind it. Coverage ceases 3 residues before the CDR3 finishes, and the germline J gene fills in the end. This chain links TRBV4-2 with TRBJ2-3, with D possibly being TRBD1 or TRBD2 (7 bases each). The CDR3 totals 15 residues. Germline loops: CDR1 LGHNA, CDR2 YNFKEQ. The DNA read from the CDR3 is TGCGCCAGCAGCCAAGGGGGCGGGGAGGGAGATACG. It encodes CASSQGGGEGDT. The complete CDR3 reads CASSQGGGEGDTQYF.

In this sample, this clone turned up many times. CDR3 region: CASNGGKSQSGANVLTF. The DNA read from the CDR3 is TGTGCCAGCAACGGGGGTAAGTCCCAATCTGGGGCCAACGTC. The V call is TRBV6-2 or TRBV6-3, the J call TRBJ2-6, with D possibly TRBD2 on 6 matching bases. The read ends 3 residues shy of where the CDR3 ends; the end is completed using the germline J gene. Looked up from germline, CDR1 is MNHEY and CDR2 is SVGEGT. This CDR3 has 17 residues. Between the trimmed V and J ends, which lost 7 bases and 1 base, there was a span of 17 bases.

This clone was seen repeatedly, ten times or more. The read ends 3 residues before the CDR3 terminus; that terminus is restored from the germline J gene. This chain uses TRBV29-1 with TRBJ1-2; a weak D match, TRBD1 (6 bases). CDR3 length equals 13 residues. The ends were cut back, 3 bases at V and 7 bases at J, with 15 bases in the middle. Germline V gene lookup returns CDR1 SQVTM and CDR2 ANQGSEA. Partial CDR3 DNA: TGCAGCGTTGACGGGCCAGGGGCCGCTGGC. Amino acids: CSVDGPGAAG. The CDR3 reads in full as CSVDGPGAAGYTF.

In its sample, this clone was seen many times. Coverage ceases 3 residues before the CDR3 finishes, and the germline J gene fills in the end. The chain has TRBV20-1 and TRBJ1-6, with D tentatively TRBD1 (5 bases). In germline, CDR1 is DFQATT, CDR2 SNEGSKA (reference sequence). Between the trimmed V and J ends, which lost 6 bases and 7 bases, there was a span of 19 bases. There are 15 residues in the CDR3. CDR3 DNA, as far as it was read: TGCAGTGCCTTACCCCAGAGCGGGGCCAATTCACCC. Protein: CSALPQSGANSP. The full CDR3 reads CSALPQSGANSPLHF.

A word on this clone: The read halts 3 residues ahead of the CDR3 end, with the missing end drawn from the germline J gene. This chain links TRBV7-9 with TRBJ2-2; 9 bases match TRBD1. CDR1 and CDR2 (germline): SEHNR, FQNEAQ (reference sequence). There are 14 residues in the CDR3. The CDR3 sequence is CASTDRGGNEKLFF. The sequenced CDR3 bases are TGTGCCAGCACCGACAGGGGGGGGAATGAAAAG. The entire variable domain, with the rest obtained from reference TRBV7-9 and TRBJ2-2, is as follows: DTGVSQNPRHKITKRGQNVTFRCDPISEHNRLYWYRQTLGQGPEFLTYFQNEAQLEKSRLLSDRFSAERPKGSFSTLEIQRTEQGDSAMYLCASTDRGGNEKLFFGEGSRLTVL.

This clone was counted at least ten times. The read finishes 3 residues shy of the CDR3 end, and the germline J gene is used to complete it. The rearrangement links TRBV6-1 to TRBJ2-7; tentative D call: TRBD2 (5 bases). The CDR3 totals 15 residues. Trimming took 2 bases from V and 0 from J, leaving 11 bases between them. The germline gives CDR1 MNHNS, CDR2 SASEGT. The CDR3 bases that were read are TGTGCCAGCAGTGAACGGACTGTGAGCTCCTACGAG. Translated: CASSERTVSSYE. The whole CDR3 reads CASSERTVSSYEQYF.

Ten or more counts support this clone. The read falls 3 residues short of the CDR3 end, and the missing part is taken from the germline J gene. This chain uses TRBV5-4 with TRBJ1-2; TRBD1 might be the D (5 bases). V shed 0 bases and J shed 3 bases, with 9 bases lying between them. The CDR3 loop spans 14 amino acids. Germline loops: CDR1 SGHNT, CDR2 YYREEE (reference sequence). CDR3 DNA (partial): TGTGCCAGCAGCTTGGTTCAGGGCGACTATGGC. Encoded protein: CASSLVQGDYG. The complete CDR3 protein is CASSLVQGDYGYTF.

This clone was observed many times. The read comes to an end 3 residues before the CDR3 does, leaving the germline J gene to fill in the end. The chain recombines TRBV19 with TRBJ2-1; 9 nucleotides agree with TRBD1. The CDR3 runs 15 residues. Per germline, CDR1 LNHDA and CDR2 SQIVND (reference sequence). V dropped 6 bases and J dropped 0; count of bases not matched to a gene: 3. The CDR3 loop reads CASSPGQGSYNEQFF. Incomplete CDR3 DNA: TGTGCCAGTAGCCCGGGACAGGGCTCCTACAATGAG.

This clone was seen repeatedly, ten times or more. Read coverage stops 3 residues before the CDR3 terminus; the germline J gene supplies the remainder. The chain couples TRBV14 to TRBJ1-2, with D tentatively TRBD1 (5 bases). The ends were cut back, 4 bases at V and 4 bases at J, with 13 bases in the middle. Germline CDR1 SGHDN, CDR2 FVKESK. There are 14 residues in the CDR3. CDR3 loop: CASSPNRQTYGYTF. CDR3 DNA, as far as it was read: TGTGCCAGCAGCCCAAACCGACAGACCTATGGC.

At least ten counts were recorded for this clone. The sequenced fragment ends 3 residues before the CDR3 boundary, so the rest is inferred from the germline J gene. The rearrangement links TRBV5-1 to TRBJ1-2; weak D call: TRBD1 (6 bases). Germline V gene lookup returns CDR1 SGHRS and CDR2 YFSETQ. Between the trimmed V and J ends, which lost 3 bases and 7 bases, there was a span of 19 bases. The CDR3 has 15 amino acids. CDR3 DNA (partial): TGCGCCAGCAGCTGGGAACTCACAGGGATCCTTGGC. This gives the protein CASSWELTGILG. The whole CDR3 reads CASSWELTGILGYTF.

This clone came up a few times. The read falls 3 residues short of the CDR3 end, and the missing part is taken from the germline J gene. The rearrangement links TRBV5-1 to TRBJ1-6, with 9 bases aligning to TRBD1. V was clipped by 5 bases and J by 6 bases; unmatched bases: 9. CDR1 SGHRS and CDR2 YFSETQ come from the germline V gene. The CDR3 has 16 amino acids. The CDR3 spells CASSSDRGLGNSPLHF. The CDR3 bases that were read are TGCGCCAGCAGTTCGGACAGGGGACTGGGTAATTCACCC.

This clone was detected only a few times. The DNA ends 3 residues before the CDR3 does, and the rest of the CDR3 is filled in from the germline J gene. The rearrangement uses TRBV30 and TRBJ1-2; possible D gene TRBD1, 5 bases. CDR1 GTSNPN and CDR2 SVGIG come from the germline V gene (reference sequence). CDR3 length: 11 amino acids. Partial CDR3 DNA: TGTGCCTGGAGTCAGGGAGACGAC. As protein: CAWSQGDD. The whole CDR3 is CAWSQGDDYTF.

This clone was seen many times. The CDR3 is cut off 3 residues early in the read; its end comes from the germline J gene. This chain links TRBV13 with TRBJ1-4; 9 nucleotides line up with TRBD1. With V trimmed by 4 bases and J by 7 bases, 4 bases remained unmatched. The germline gives CDR1 PRHDT, CDR2 FYEKMQ (reference sequence). This CDR3 is built from 14 residues. CDR3 DNA, as far as it was read: TGTGCCAGCAGCTCCGGGACAGGGACTGAAAAA. Protein product: CASSSGTGTEK. The whole CDR3 protein is CASSSGTGTEKLFF.

This clone was seen at least ten times. The CDR3 end is not reached by the read, which stops 3 residues before it; the germline J gene fills it in. The chain joins TRBV10-3 to TRBJ2-1, with TRBD2 identical over 9 bases. V trimming: 7 bases; J trimming: 8 bases; junction bases outside the gene matches: 12. From germline, CDR1 is ENHRY and CDR2 SYGVKD. CDR3 length: 15 residues. Incomplete CDR3 DNA: TGTGCCATCACCGTGGCTAGCGGGGTAGGGGATGAG. This encodes CAITVASGVGDE. The whole CDR3 reads CAITVASGVGDEQFF.

This clone was seen at least ten times. The CDR3 extends 3 residues past the end of the read, so its final part is completed from the germline J gene. The V gene is TRBV18, the J gene TRBJ1-5, with 7 bases identical to TRBD1. The CDR3 sequence is 16 residues long. With V trimmed by 3 bases and J by 1 base, 6 bases remained unmatched. Germline V gene sequence: CDR1 KGHSH, CDR2 LQKENI. CDR3 in amino acids: CASSPNRGLSNQPQHF. The sequenced part of the CDR3 DNA is TGTGCCAGCTCACCTAACAGGGGTCTCAGCAATCAGCCC.

This clone was detected ten times or more. The observed sequence ends 3 residues before the CDR3 terminus, with the missing tail filled in from the germline J gene. The chain employs TRBV5-1 and TRBJ2-3; D may be TRBD1 (5 bases). V shed 9 bases and J shed 5 bases, with 19 bases lying between them. There are 14 residues in the CDR3. Germline V CDR1 and CDR2: SGHRS, YFSETQ. The CDR3 sequence is CATSYRGSEDTQYF. The sequenced CDR3 bases are TGCGCCACCTCCTATAGGGGTTCGGAAGATACG.

There are many counts of this clone. The read falls 3 residues short of the CDR3 end, and the missing part is taken from the germline J gene. The chain combines TRBV10-3 with TRBJ2-7; 12 positions agree with TRBD2. The trim removed 11 bases at V and 6 bases at J, leaving 8 bases unmatched. Germline V CDR1 and CDR2: ENHRY, SYGVKD. The CDR3 sequence is 13 residues long. The CDR3 bases that were read are TGTGCCGCTAGCGGGGGGGTTGACGGCGAG. This sequence encodes CAASGGVDGE. The complete CDR3 protein is CAASGGVDGEQYF.

The sample holds many counts of this clone. The missing CDR3 end, 3 residues past where the read stops, is filled in from the germline J gene. This chain connects TRBV5-6 to TRBJ2-7, with 9 bases that match TRBD1. J was trimmed by 6 bases and V by 4 bases; bases with no gene match: 8. CDR1 is SGHDT, CDR2 YYEEEE, per germline. The CDR3 extends over 14 amino acids. The CDR3 DNA, read in part, is TGTGCCAGCAGCCTTAGGACAGGGGTGGGCGAG. Amino acids: CASSLRTGVGE. The whole CDR3 protein reads CASSLRTGVGEQYF. The entire variable domain, with the rest obtained from reference TRBV5-6 and TRBJ2-7, is as follows: DAGVTQSPTHLIKTRGQQVTLRCSPKSGHDTVSWYQQALGQGPQFIFQYYEEEERQRGNFPDRFSGHQFPNYSSELNVNALLLGDSALYLCASSLRTGVGEQYFGPGTRLTVT.

This clone was picked up many times. The read ends 3 residues before the CDR3 terminus; that terminus is restored from the germline J gene. The chain couples TRBV9 to TRBJ1-2; tentative D call: TRBD1 (5 bases). The CDR3 consists of 18 residues. CDR1 and CDR2 from the germline V gene are SGDLS and YYNGEE. V shed 3 bases and J shed 1 base, with 22 bases lying between them. CDR3 sequence reads: CASSGGVGGLVHNYGYTF. The DNA read from the CDR3 is TGTGCCAGCAGCGGAGGGGTGGGGGGACTGGTTCATAACTATGGC.